This T cell receptor (beta chain) was captured by sequencing in a study of T cell responses to AZD1222 COVID-19 vaccine (dated by TCRdb to about 2021). Looking at the study overall: Because spike-specific TCR depth and breadth did not differ between the two schedules, AZD1222 recipients who got a second dose at roughly 4 weeks were pooled with those who got a second dose at roughly 12 weeks. Enrollment into the trials was organized by age into subgroups of 18-55, 56-69 and 70-plus years, and those subgroups contained roughly 140, 27 and 60 TCR-sequenced participants, respectively. TCR sequencing covered more than 230 trial participants: 200 to 220 given two doses of AZD1222 and some 25 given two doses of MenACWY control vaccine. Study-wide conclusions, independent of this receptor: Conclusions about previously exposed vaccinees were limited because only a handful of AZD1222 recipients were SARS-CoV-2 seropositive at baseline. No day 14 peak-response samples were available, so repertoires were characterized only after the peak T cell response. After two AZD1222 doses, spike-specific TCR breadth and depth were significantly higher than at day 0 and than in MenACWY recipients. Most participants were white British and females outnumbered males, and the authors suggested that clonal diversity may have been underestimated. In the small 56-69-year group, the increase in depth fell short of significance, most likely because of low power. The whole spike protein was spanned by vaccine-associated CD4 TCRs, and dominant responses were seen in regions 160-218 and 743-854. Reportedly, close to half of the unique spike-specific TCRs recognized epitopes lying outside the regions that are mutated in the B.1.351 and B.1.1.7 variants.

The sample's time point label is to be understood as: baseline before first vaccination. Vaccinee samples were obtained from the UK trials COV001 and COV002, which included a single-blind randomized controlled phase 2/3 trial of AZD1222 (ChAdOx1 nCoV-19) in healthy adults. For TCRbeta chain sequencing, PBMC samples from trial participants were taken at day 0 and at day 28 after the second dose. The CDR3 regions of human TCRbeta chains were analyzed by immunosequencing. In the original analysis: Repertoire TCRs were matched against a reference library of SARS-CoV-2-specific TCRs generated with the MIRA antigen-specificity platform. Breadth meant the fraction of unique TCRs that were SARS-CoV-2-associated, whereas depth meant the fraction of total T cells that were SARS-CoV-2-associated. Using the MIRA data, every spike-specific TCR was mapped to the spike region that the TCR reacted to and assigned to either a CD4 or a CD8 class. Log10-transformed breadth and depth values were compared by one-way ANOVA with Sidak's multiple comparisons tests. Not all clones reach the TCRdb copy of this immuneACCESS table, which keeps in-frame sequences only. Checked studies attribute under half of the gap to unresolved V genes and leave the rest unexplained. D and trimming were read from the DNA, whereas the V and J calls and clone size are those reported in that table. The sample table lists 120,000 or so clones, around 90% of them with a count of one. The ten top clones hold roughly 5.4% of the sample.

V loses 10 bases, J loses 5 bases, and the germline ends lie 17 bases apart. Via the germline V gene, CDR1 is MNHEY and CDR2 SVGAGI. The CDR3, cysteine through phenylalanine, is 13 amino acids long. Only the CDR3 DNA is retained, 39 bases long and in frame from the first base. Comments on this clone: Its antigen is unknown. No much larger clonotype is one base removed from it; base qualities were not supplied.

This chain joins TRBV6-5 to TRBJ1-1; there is no confident call for the D gene. This sample comprised peripheral blood, obtained on day 0 of AZD1222 vaccination. This clonotype was obtained from an adult in good health. CDR3 protein: CATLRALGTEAFF. The DNA sequence is given as TGTGCCACCCTACGGGCCTTGGGGACTGAAGCTTTCTTT.